This T cell receptor beta chain was sequenced in a study of T cell responses to AZD1222 COVID-19 vaccine. CDR1 KGHSH and CDR2 LQKENI come from the germline V gene. The trim removed 3 bases at V and 0 bases at J, leaving 3 bases unmatched. The CDR3 extends over 15 amino acids. Some clones are missing from TCRdb's copy, which holds only in-frame ones; the method was immunoSEQ multiplex PCR. Of about 100,000 clones listed, about 89% are singletons. The source material was peripheral blood, sampled on day 0 of MenACWY control vaccination. This chain links TRBV18 with TRBJ2-7, with TRBD1 identical over 9 bases. This receptor was identified in an adult in good health. The CDR3 nucleotides read TGTGCCAGCTCACCCCGACAGGGGGGCTCCTACGAGCAGTACTTC. Its protein product is CASSPRQGGSYEQYF. Full variable domain (missing parts from reference TRBV18 and TRBJ2-7): NAGVMQNPRHLVRRRGQEARLRCSPMKGHSHVYWYRQLPEEGLKFMVYLQKENIIDESGMPKERFSAEFPKEGPSILRIQQVVRGDSAAYFCASSPRQGGSYEQYFGPGTRLTVT.